A single sample gave rise to the 10 T cell receptor beta chains below, sequenced in a study of T cells after yellow fever vaccination. From the 5' RACE reads, TCRdb called clonotypes with MiXCR, one entry per CDR3 protein. Counted here are under 200,000 distinct CDR3 sequences, about 11% occurring once; the ten biggest clones make up 36%. This material consisted of CD8+ T cells sorted from PBMCs, taken 15 days after the yellow fever booster vaccination. These receptors were obtained from a man younger than 30 who received the YFV17D yellow fever vaccine.

The chain combines TRBV4-3 with TRBJ2-3, with TRBD2 matching over 13 bases. The CDR3 extends over 18 amino acids. Germline loops: CDR1 LGHNA, CDR2 YSLEER. After removal of 0 bases from V and 2 bases from J, the junction contained 5 bases not matched to a gene. In DNA, the CDR3 is TGCGCCAGCAGCCAAGATAAACTAGCGGGGGGGGTCACAGATACGCAGTATTTT. Amino acid sequence: CASSQDKLAGGVTDTQYF.

A few counts support this clonotype. The gene calls are TRBV7-9 and TRBJ2-7, with TRBD1 identical over 9 bases. Germline V gene sequence: CDR1 SEHNR, CDR2 FQNEAQ (reference sequence). V dropped 6 bases and J dropped 0; count of bases not matched to a gene: 3. The CDR3 runs to 14 residues. CDR3 sequence (DNA): TGTGCCAGCAGTCGGGACAGGGACTCCTACGAGCAGTACTTC. Translation gives CASSRDRDSYEQYF.

This clonotype was counted many times. CDR3 in amino acids: CASETIEQFF. CDR3 nucleotides: TGTGCCAGCGAGACAATCGAGCAGTTCTTC. The chain joins TRBV6-1 to TRBJ2-1, with no clear D. This CDR3 has 10 amino acids. The germline V gene encodes CDR1 MNHNS and CDR2 SASEGT. Trimming removed 8 bases from V and 10 bases from J, with 9 bases in between.

This sequence joins TRBV27 and TRBJ1-4, with D uncertain. The CDR3 has 15 amino acids. V was cut by 4 bases and J by 4 bases, with 13 bases left in between. Germline CDR1 and CDR2: MNHEY and SMNVEV (reference sequence). The CDR3 loop is CASSSFLRVNEKLFF. The CDR3 DNA is TGTGCCAGCAGTTCCTTCCTCAGAGTTAATGAAAAACTGTTTTTT.

This clonotype showed up just a few times. V gene TRBV29-1 combines with J gene TRBJ1-1; a weak D match, TRBD1 (5 bases). V was trimmed by 4 bases and J by 11 bases, leaving 23 bases between them. This CDR3 is built from 14 residues. CDR1 and CDR2 from the germline V gene are SQVTM and ANQGSEA. The CDR3 protein is CSVVGRVLRFYAFF. The CDR3 DNA is TGCAGCGTTGTGGGCAGGGTTCTACGGTTTTACGCTTTCTTT. The entire variable domain, with the rest obtained from reference TRBV29-1 and TRBJ1-1, is as follows: SAVISQKPSRDICQRGTSLTIQCQVDSQVTMMFWYRQQPGQSLTLIATANQGSEATYESGFVIDKFPISRPNLTFSTLTVSNMSPEDSSIYLCSVVGRVLRFYAFFGQGTRLTVV.

This clonotype was found a few times. The J gene is TRBJ2-3, the V gene TRBV2; D might be TRBD2 (5 bases). Per the germline V gene, CDR1 is SNHLY and CDR2 is FYNNEI. The V gene lost 0 bases and the J gene lost 2 bases, with 12 bases spanning the gap. The CDR3 has 16 residues. For the CDR3, the DNA is TGTGCCAGCAGTGAAGCGCGCGAGCGGTCCACAGATACGCAGTATTTT. Its translation is CASSEARERSTDTQYF. The full variable domain, in which reference TRBV2 and TRBJ2-3 provide the parts outside the CDR3, is EPEVTQTPSHQVTQMGQEVILRCVPISNHLYFYWYRQILGQKVEFLVSFYNNEISEKSEIFDDQFSVERPDGSNFTLKIRSTKLEDSAMYFCASSEARERSTDTQYFGPGTRLTVL.

The rearrangement links TRBV13 to TRBJ1-2; 7 bases match TRBD1. V shed 4 bases and J 7 bases; nucleotides not matched to a gene: 6. The germline gives CDR1 PRHDT, CDR2 FYEKMQ (reference sequence). This CDR3 has 13 residues. For the CDR3, the DNA is TGTGCCAGCAGCTCGGGACAGCTAGGTGGCTACACCTTC. Translating it yields CASSSGQLGGYTF.

This clonotype came up a few times. The rearrangement uses TRBV30 and TRBJ2-3, with a weak D call TRBD1 (6 bases). Germline values: CDR1 GTSNPN, CDR2 SVGIG (reference sequence). The germline V and J ends were trimmed by 2 bases and 4 bases, with 10 bases remaining between them. This CDR3 has 13 residues. CDR3 sequence (DNA): TGTGCCTGGAGTACGACAGGTCCAGATACGCAGTATTTT. This encodes CAWSTTGPDTQYF.

The chain joins TRBV9 to TRBJ2-1, with a possible D match to TRBD1 (6 bases). The V gene's germline CDR1 is SGDLS and CDR2 YYNGEE. V was trimmed by 2 bases and J by 4 bases, leaving 13 bases between them. There are 15 residues in the CDR3. CDR3 amino acids: CASSVQGSLYNEQFF. The CDR3 nucleotides are TGTGCCAGCAGCGTCCAGGGGTCGTTGTACAATGAGCAGTTCTTC.

This clonotype was recorded at least ten times. This chain connects TRBV20-1 to TRBJ1-2; possibly TRBD1 for D (5 bases). Germline V lookup: CDR1 DFQATT, CDR2 SNEGSKA (reference sequence). Deletions cut 3 bases from V and 5 bases from J, with 13 bases between. This CDR3 is 13 amino acids long. In DNA form, the CDR3 reads TGCAGTGCTAGGGGGGTAGTAGCGTATGGCTACACCTTC. It is translated as CSARGVVAYGYTF.